The TCR beta chain under discussion was sequenced for a study of blood T cell repertoires in COVID-19. This clone was seen once. Assay: immunoSEQ multiplex PCR; the TCRdb copy retains only in-frame clones and omits some. The data contain a few hundred thousand clones, about nine tenths of them singletons. Trimming removed 3 bases from V and 5 bases from J; junction bases left unmatched: 11. Germline CDR1 reads LNHDA; CDR2 reads SQIVND (reference sequence). The CDR3 loop spans 18 amino acids. The receptor comes from a woman aged 40 to 49 who had recovered from COVID-19. Sequencing was done on a sample of peripheral blood. V is TRBV19 and J is TRBJ2-1; TRBD2 aligns across 12 bases. DNA of the CDR3: TGTGCCAGTAGTATTGAAGGCCTAGCGGGAGGGCCTGACAATGAGCAGTTCTTC. Amino acid sequence: CASSIEGLAGGPDNEQFF.